The 2 T cell receptor beta chains in this list originate from one sample, sequenced in a study of low-dose radiotherapy and immunotherapy resistance in tumors. Time point reported: before trial treatment. Primers targeting TRAV and TRBV primed first-strand cDNA, covering alpha and beta chains. The authors ran around 18 PCR cycles to amplify TCRs with a constant-region primer and V-primer adapter. A single record per CDR3 protein comes from TCRdb applying MiXCR to the reads. The sample holds about 39,000 distinct CDR3 sequences, 25% to 40% seen once. Sequences were derived from PBMCs, sampled before treatment. Every receptor here comes from a male donor with gallbladder cancer.

At least ten counts were recorded for this clonotype. The chain combines TRBV25-1 with TRBJ1-4; D is unresolved. CDR1 and CDR2 (germline): MGHDK, SYGVNS. This CDR3 contains 16 residues. Trimming took 4 bases from V and 6 from J, leaving 18 bases between them. This chain's CDR3 is CASSAAGRGQHEKLFF. CDR3 DNA: TGTGCCAGCAGTGCGGCAGGCCGCGGGCAGCATGAAAAACTGTTTTTT.

This clonotype showed up many times. The rearrangement uses TRBV10-3 and TRBJ2-7; possible D gene TRBD1, 5 bases. CDR3 length equals 14 residues. The germline V gene encodes CDR1 ENHRY and CDR2 SYGVKD. The V end lost 6 bases, the J end lost 2 bases, and 14 bases lay between the germline ends. CDR3 sequence reads: CAIRADKTTYEQYF. In nucleotides, the CDR3 is TGTGCCATCAGGGCGGACAAGACAACCTACGAGCAGTACTTC.